The rows below give T cell receptor beta chains drawn from one sample of a study of blood T cell repertoires in COVID-19. TCRdb's copy holds only in-frame clones and misses some; the assay was immunoSEQ multiplex PCR. The sample holds about 120,000 clones, roughly 91% seen once. The source material was peripheral blood. The source is a man aged 55 to 70 with COVID-19, enrolled during active disease. Both conserved end residues are part of each CDR3. A D gene is named only where the DNA matches it firmly. Some rows have no size entry. The others give once, few or many, or a class for an expanded clone.

cdr3_nt,cdr3_aa,j_call,v_call,d_call,clone_size
TGCGCCAGCAGCTTGGATGTGTTGGACACTGGAAACACCATATATTTT,CASSLDVLDTGNTIYF,TRBJ1-3,TRBV5-1,NA,NA
TGTGCCAGCAGCTTGGCCTTAAGGGACATTTCCGGCTACACCTTC,CASSLALRDISGYTF,TRBJ1-2,TRBV5-4,NA,NA
TGTGCCAGCAGTTTTCAGGGCAAGAACACTGAAGCTTTCTTT,CASSFQGKNTEAFF,TRBJ1-1,TRBV27,NA,NA
TGCGCCAGCAGAGAGAGGGTCGGCAGGGAGGCTGGCTACACCTTC,CASRERVGREAGYTF,TRBJ1-2,TRBV5-1,NA,NA
TGTGCCAGCAGACCCGGGACTAGCGGGGGCCCCGGGGAGCTGTTTTTT,CASRPGTSGGPGELFF,TRBJ2-2,TRBV6-6,TRBD2,once
TGTGCCACCGCGTTTACTAGCGGGGGGGCCAAAGATACGCAGTATTTT,CATAFTSGGAKDTQYF,TRBJ2-3,TRBV24-1,TRBD2,NA
TGCGCCAGCAGCCTGGGAGACAGGGTAATGACTGAAGCTTTCTTT,CASSLGDRVMTEAFF,TRBJ1-1,TRBV5-1,TRBD1,NA
TGTGCCAGCAGCGTAGTAGGCGGGGGGGCAGAAGATACGCAGTATTTT,CASSVVGGGAEDTQYF,TRBJ2-3,TRBV9,TRBD2,NA
TGTGCCAGCAGCTTAGTGGCAGGGGGAATCAATCAGCCCCAGCATTTT,CASSLVAGGINQPQHF,TRBJ1-5,TRBV7-6,TRBD1,NA
TGTGCCAGCACAACTTGGCGGGGGGGCCAAGATACGCAGTATTTT,CASTTWRGGQDTQYF,TRBJ2-3,TRBV6-5,TRBD2,NA
TGCGCCAGCAGCTTGAGTCGGGGGACGAGAAATACTGAAGCTTTCTTT,CASSLSRGTRNTEAFF,TRBJ1-1,TRBV5-1,NA,once
TGTGCCAGCAGTCTGGACAGGGGTTACGGGCCCCAGCATTTT,CASSLDRGYGPQHF,TRBJ1-5,TRBV27,TRBD1,few
TGTGCCAGCAGCAGGACAGGGAATGGGGAGCAGTACTTC,CASSRTGNGEQYF,TRBJ2-7,TRBV12-3/TRBV12-4,TRBD1,NA
TGTGCCTGGAGTCGGGGGACGGAGACCCAGTACTTC,CAWSRGTETQYF,TRBJ2-5,TRBV30,NA,NA
TGTGCCAGCAGCATAGCGGGGGGTGAGACCCAGTACTTC,CASSIAGGETQYF,TRBJ2-5,TRBV7-8,TRBD2,NA
TGTGCCAGCAGCCTGACTAGCGGGGGGGTCGGAGAGACCCAGTACTTC,CASSLTSGGVGETQYF,TRBJ2-5,TRBV5-6,TRBD2,NA